This TCR beta chain was profiled in a study of regulatory T cells in long-lasting Graves disease. The overall study: Graves' patients who were just diagnosed had used antithyroid drugs for under 3 months.

Relying on iRepertoire HTBI primers and Arm-PCR of CDR3 regions, the team built TCR beta libraries. TCRdb passed the multiplex PCR reads through MiXCR, listing each CDR3 protein once. The sample lists approximately 560,000 distinct CDR3 sequences; roughly 15% were seen once. Study-wide points: Having few samples may have compromised the accuracy.

Time point denoted: newly diagnosed GD, antithyroid drugs for less than 3 months. After RNA was extracted from PBMCs, the TCR library was made from it. EDTA tubes collected nine milliliters of peripheral blood. This clonotype was observed many times. Its antigen is currently unknown. Trimming pared 2 bases from V and 5 bases from J, leaving 15 bases between. CDR1 and CDR2 (germline): MDHEN, SYDVKM. The CDR3 is made up of 15 amino acids. These data are also associated with another study on T cells in Graves' hyperthyroidism and ophthalmopathy. Per that study: Uncontrolled infection, other autoimmune disease, pregnancy or lactation disqualified patients from enrolment.

The origin of this receptor is a man younger than 35 with Graves disease. The starting material was peripheral blood mononuclear cells (PBMCs), obtained at new diagnosis, from a patient treated with antithyroid drugs. J is TRBJ2-5 and V is TRBV28; no definite D call. The CDR3 sequence: CASSLRQSSTETQYF. DNA of the CDR3: TGTGCCAGCAGTTTAAGGCAGTCGTCGACGGAGACCCAGTACTTC.